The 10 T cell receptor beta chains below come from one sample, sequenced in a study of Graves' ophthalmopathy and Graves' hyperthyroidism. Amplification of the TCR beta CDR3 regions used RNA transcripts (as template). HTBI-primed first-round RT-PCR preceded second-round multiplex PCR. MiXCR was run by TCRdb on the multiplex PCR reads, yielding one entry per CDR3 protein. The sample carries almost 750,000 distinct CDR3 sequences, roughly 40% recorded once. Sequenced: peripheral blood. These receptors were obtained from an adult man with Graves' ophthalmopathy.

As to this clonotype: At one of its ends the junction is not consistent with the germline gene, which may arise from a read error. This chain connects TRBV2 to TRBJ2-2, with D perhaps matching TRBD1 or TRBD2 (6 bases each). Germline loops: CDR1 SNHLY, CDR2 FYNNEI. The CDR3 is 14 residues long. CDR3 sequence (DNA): TGTGCCAGCAATCCGCCGGGGGCGTCCGGGGAGCTGCTTTTT. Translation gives CASNPPGASGELLF. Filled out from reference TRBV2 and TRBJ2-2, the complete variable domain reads EPEVTQTPSHQVTQMGQEVILRCVPISNHLYFYWYRQILGQKVEFLVSFYNNEISEKSEIFDDQFSVERPDGSNFTLKIRSTKLEDSAMYFCASNPPGASGELLFGEGSRLTVL.

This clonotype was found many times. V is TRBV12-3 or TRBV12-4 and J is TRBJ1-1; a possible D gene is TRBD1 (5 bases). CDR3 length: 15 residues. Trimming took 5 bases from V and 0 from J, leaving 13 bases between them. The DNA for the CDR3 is TGTGCCAGCAGTCCTCTTCACAGGCTGAACACTGAAGCTTTCTTT. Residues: CASSPLHRLNTEAFF.

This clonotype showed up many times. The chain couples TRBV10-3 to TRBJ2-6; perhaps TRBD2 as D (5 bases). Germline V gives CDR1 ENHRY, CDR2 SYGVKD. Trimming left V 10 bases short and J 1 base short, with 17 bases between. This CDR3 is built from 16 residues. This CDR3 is CASSLAGTSGANVLTF. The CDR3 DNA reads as TGTGCCAGCAGCCTAGCAGGCACATCTGGGGCCAACGTCCTGACTTTC.

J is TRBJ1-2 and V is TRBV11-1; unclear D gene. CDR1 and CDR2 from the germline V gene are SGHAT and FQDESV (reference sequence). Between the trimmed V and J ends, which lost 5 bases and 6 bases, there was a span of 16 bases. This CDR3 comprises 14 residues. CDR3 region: CASSLSERAHGYTF. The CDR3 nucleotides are TGTGCCAGCAGCCTCAGTGAGAGGGCGCATGGCTACACCTTC.

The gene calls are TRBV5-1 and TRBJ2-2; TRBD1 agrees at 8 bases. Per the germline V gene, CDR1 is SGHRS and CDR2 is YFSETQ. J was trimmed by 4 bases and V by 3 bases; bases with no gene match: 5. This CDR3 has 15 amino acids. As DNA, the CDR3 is TGCGCCAGCAGCTGGGACGGACAGGGCACCGGGGAGCTGTTTTTT. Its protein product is CASSWDGQGTGELFF. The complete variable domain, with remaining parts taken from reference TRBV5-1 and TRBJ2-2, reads KAGVTQTPRYLIKTRGQQVTLSCSPISGHRSVSWYQQTPGQGLQFLFEYFSETQRNKGNFPGRFSGRQFSNSRSEMNVSTLELGDSALYLCASSWDGQGTGELFFGEGSRLTVL.

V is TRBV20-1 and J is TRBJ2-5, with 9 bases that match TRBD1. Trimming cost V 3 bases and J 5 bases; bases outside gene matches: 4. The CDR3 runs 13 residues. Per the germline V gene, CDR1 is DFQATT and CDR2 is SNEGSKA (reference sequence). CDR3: CSARGQGRETQYF. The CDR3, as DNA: TGCAGTGCTAGGGGACAGGGTAGGGAGACCCAGTACTTC.

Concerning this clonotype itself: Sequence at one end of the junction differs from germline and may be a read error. Here the CDR3 reads CASSFFRAGNQPQHF. The CDR3 DNA reads as TGTGCCAGCAGTTTTTTTCGGGCGGGGAATCAGCCCCAGCATTTT. The J gene is TRBJ1-5, the V gene TRBV24-1; D call uncertain. The CDR3 extends over 15 amino acids. Per the germline V gene, CDR1 is KGHDR and CDR2 is SFDVKD.

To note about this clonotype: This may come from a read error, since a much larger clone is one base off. CDR3 DNA: TGCGGCGGAAGAGCAGGGGGCGGGACTGAAGCTTTCTTT. Its translation: CGGRAGGGTEAFF. The rearrangement links TRBV29-1 to TRBJ1-1; 8 bases are a match to TRBD1. The CDR3 contains 13 residues. The germline gives CDR1 SQVTM, CDR2 ANQGSEA.

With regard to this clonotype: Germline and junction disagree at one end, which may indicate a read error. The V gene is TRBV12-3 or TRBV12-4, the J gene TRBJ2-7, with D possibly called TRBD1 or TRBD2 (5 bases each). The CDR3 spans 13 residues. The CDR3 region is CASSQQGWDEQCF. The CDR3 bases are TGTGCCAGCAGCCAGCAGGGTTGGGACGAGCAGTGCTTC.

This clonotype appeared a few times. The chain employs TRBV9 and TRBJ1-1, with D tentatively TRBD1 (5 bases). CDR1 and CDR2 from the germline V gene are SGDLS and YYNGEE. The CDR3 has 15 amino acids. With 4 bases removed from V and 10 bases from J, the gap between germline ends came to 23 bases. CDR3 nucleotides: TGTGCCAGCAGCCAAGGCCGGCCATCGGGGGGTTCAGCTTTCTTT. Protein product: CASSQGRPSGGSAFF. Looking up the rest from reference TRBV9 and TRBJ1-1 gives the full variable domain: DSGVTQTPKHLITATGQRVTLRCSPRSGDLSVYWYQQSLDQGLQFLIQYYNGEERAKGNILERFSAQQFPDLHSELNLSSLELGDSALYFCASSQGRPSGGSAFFGQGTRLTVV.